The 21 T cell receptor beta chains below all came from one sample that was sequenced in a study of blood T cell repertoires in COVID-19. The protocol was immunoSEQ multiplex PCR, while the TCRdb copy is restricted to in-frame clones and leaves out a portion. This repertoire shows 55,000 to 90,000 clones, 88% found once; its top ten account for approximately 1.5%. The sample taken for sequencing was peripheral blood. The origin of the receptors is a human donor in a cohort sampled during active COVID-19.

This sequence joins TRBV5-4 and TRBJ2-3, with 8 bases lining up with TRBD2. The CDR3 length is 16 residues. In germline, CDR1 is SGHNT, CDR2 YYREEE (reference sequence). After removal of 0 bases from V and 5 bases from J, the junction contained 8 bases not matched to a gene. CDR3 sequence (DNA): TGTGCCAGCAGCTTGGGTCCGGGAGGGGGGCAAGATACGCAGTATTTT. The encoded protein is CASSLGPGGGQDTQYF.

The chain uses TRBV7-9 and TRBJ1-2; D may be TRBD1 (5 bases). The germline CDR1 and CDR2 sequences are SEHNR and FQNEAQ (reference sequence). Trimming removed 2 bases at V and 0 bases at J, with 13 bases between. The CDR3 covers 16 residues. The CDR3 reads CASSLSGFDANYGYTF. DNA for the CDR3: TGTGCCAGCAGCTTATCAGGGTTTGACGCTAACTATGGCTACACCTTC.

This rearrangement joins TRBV6-1 to TRBJ2-2; TRBD2 agrees at 11 bases. Germline V CDR1 and CDR2: MNHNS, SASEGT. CDR3 size: 18 residues. V lost 2 bases and J lost 4; bases outside the gene matches: 9. The CDR3 spells CASSERLAGFGGTGELFF. In DNA form, the CDR3 reads TGTGCCAGCAGTGAAAGACTAGCGGGATTCGGCGGCACCGGGGAGCTGTTTTTT.

A few counts support this clone. The chain recombines TRBV3-1 (or the pseudogene TRBV3-2) with TRBJ1-1; D gene unclear. CDR3 length: 12 residues. V lost 5 bases to trimming and J lost 1 base, with 5 bases between them. The germline V gene has CDR1 LGHDT and CDR2 YNNKEL (reference sequence). The CDR3 sequence: CASSYRNTEAFF. In DNA form, the CDR3 reads TGTGCCAGCAGCTACAGGAACACTGAAGCTTTCTTT.

The chain's CDR3 is CASSIDGTSGEQFF. The CDR3 DNA is TGTGCCAGTAGTATAGATGGGACTAGTGGTGAGCAGTTCTTC. The chain combines TRBV19 with TRBJ2-1; 8 bases align to TRBD2. The CDR3 length is 14 residues. Germline V gene sequence: CDR1 LNHDA, CDR2 SQIVND (reference sequence). The V and J ends lost 0 bases and 9 bases, in that order; junction bases with no gene match: 4.

V is TRBV5-1 and J is TRBJ1-5; 7 positions match TRBD1. Losses at the gene ends were 0 bases for V and 7 bases for J; bases not matched to a gene: 10. The CDR3 spans 16 residues. The germline CDR1 and CDR2 sequences are SGHRS and YFSETQ. Here the CDR3 DNA reads TGCGCCAGCAGCTTGGGGGACTTAGGGGGCGGACAGCCCCAGCATTTT. Its translation: CASSLGDLGGGQPQHF.

V and J are TRBV18 and TRBJ1-1; TRBD1 agrees at 8 bases. The CDR3 runs 13 residues. The germline V gene has CDR1 KGHSH and CDR2 LQKENI. V gave up 5 bases and J gave up 3 bases; unmatched junction bases: 2. DNA for the CDR3: TGTGCCAGCTCATCACAGGGGGACACTGAAGCTTTCTTT. Encoded protein: CASSSQGDTEAFF.

The table lists this clone with a few counts. The V and J genes are TRBV30 and TRBJ2-7; D unclear. The CDR3 spans 12 residues. CDR1 GTSNPN and CDR2 SVGIG come from the germline V gene (reference sequence). V lost 1 base and J lost 0, with 4 bases in between. CDR3 sequence reads: CAWSGHSYEQYV. CDR3 bases: TGTGCCTGGAGTGGACACTCCTACGAGCAGTACGTC.

This clone came up a few times. The chain uses TRBV3-1 (or the pseudogene TRBV3-2) and TRBJ1-1; 7 positions match TRBD1. The trim removed 0 bases at V and 4 bases at J, leaving 5 bases unmatched. This CDR3 has 15 residues. Germline loops: CDR1 LGHDT, CDR2 YNNKEL (reference sequence). For the CDR3, the DNA is TGTGCCAGCAGCCAAGAAGGCCAGGGGGGCACTGAAGCTTTCTTT. Translated: CASSQEGQGGTEAFF.

The J gene is TRBJ2-1, the V gene TRBV5-1; no clear D. V was trimmed by 6 bases and J by 0 bases, leaving 13 bases between them. In germline, CDR1 is SGHRS, CDR2 YFSETQ. CDR3 length: 15 residues. This chain's CDR3 is CASTPRSSSYNEQFF. CDR3 sequence (DNA): TGCGCCAGCACCCCTAGATCTAGCTCCTACAATGAGCAGTTCTTC.

V is TRBV5-1 and J is TRBJ2-7; tentatively, D is TRBD1 (6 bases). Germline V lookup: CDR1 SGHRS, CDR2 YFSETQ. V was trimmed by 3 bases and J by 2 bases, leaving 12 bases between them. The CDR3 consists of 14 residues. DNA for the CDR3: TGCGCCAGCAGCTCCTGGGACACAACCTACGAGCAGTACGTC. Protein product: CASSSWDTTYEQYV.

CDR3 sequence reads: CSVRGNEQYF. In DNA, the CDR3 is TGCAGCGTGCGAGGCAACGAGCAGTACTTC. The chain links TRBV29-1 to TRBJ2-7; unclear D gene. The CDR3 is made up of 10 amino acids. Between the trimmed V and J ends, which lost 6 bases and 5 bases, there was a span of 8 bases. Germline CDR1 SQVTM, CDR2 ANQGSEA.

The chain uses TRBV5-1 and TRBJ2-1; tentatively, D is TRBD2 (5 bases). The V end lost 2 bases, the J end lost 6 bases, and 9 bases lay between the germline ends. The CDR3 has 13 residues. Germline V lookup: CDR1 SGHRS, CDR2 YFSETQ. Written as DNA, the CDR3 is TGCGCCAGCAGCTTTAACGGAGGCAATGAGCAGTTCTTC. It codes for CASSFNGGNEQFF. The variable domain in full, with the rest retrieved from reference TRBV5-1 and TRBJ2-1, is KAGVTQTPRYLIKTRGQQVTLSCSPISGHRSVSWYQQTPGQGLQFLFEYFSETQRNKGNFPGRFSGRQFSNSRSEMNVSTLELGDSALYLCASSFNGGNEQFFGPGTRLTVL.

The V gene is TRBV23-1, the J gene TRBJ1-2; perhaps TRBD1 as D (5 bases). TRBV23-1 is an ORF, with its function uncertain. The CDR3 has 16 amino acids. Trimming stripped 1 base from V and 1 base from J, with 13 bases between. The CDR3 sequence is CASSQFGAECNYGYTF. The CDR3 bases are TGCGCCAGCAGTCAATTTGGGGCAGAGTGTAACTATGGCTACACCTTC.

Only a few counts were recorded for this clone. The chain uses TRBV7-9 and TRBJ1-1; D unresolved. Germline V gene lookup returns CDR1 SEHNR and CDR2 FQNEAQ (reference sequence). V was shortened by 7 bases and J by 0 bases, with 12 bases between the two germline ends. CDR3 length: 14 amino acids. The CDR3 DNA follows: TGTGCCAGCAACCCTTTGGCCTTGAACACTGAAGCTTTCTTT. This codes for CASNPLALNTEAFF.

In this sample, this clone turned up once. V is TRBV29-1 and J is TRBJ2-7; 8 bases fit TRBD1. The CDR3 totals 12 residues. V shed 7 bases, J shed 2 bases, and the junction held 4 bases outside the gene matches. Germline values: CDR1 SQVTM, CDR2 ANQGSEA. CDR3 in DNA: TGCAGCGCCCAACAGGGGGCCTACGAGCAGTACTTC. It encodes CSAQQGAYEQYF.

V is TRBV18 and J is TRBJ2-7, with D tentatively TRBD1 (6 bases). The CDR3 has 14 residues. Germline values: CDR1 KGHSH, CDR2 LQKENI. Trimming shortened V by 2 bases and J by 3 bases, and 11 bases separated the two germline ends. CDR3 loop: CASSPGGESYEQYF. Here the CDR3 DNA reads TGTGCCAGCTCACCAGGGGGCGAAAGCTACGAGCAGTACTTC.

The chain uses TRBV5-1 and TRBJ2-3; D possibly corresponds to TRBD2 (5 bases). This CDR3 contains 15 residues. Trimming took off 0 bases at V and 3 bases at J, with 11 bases between the two ends. Looked up from germline, CDR1 is SGHRS and CDR2 is YFSETQ. CDR3 protein: CASSLGGIPTDTQYF. In DNA form, the CDR3 reads TGCGCCAGCAGCTTGGGAGGGATTCCGACAGATACGCAGTATTTT.

This chain links TRBV24-1 with TRBJ1-5; 10 bases line up with TRBD1. This CDR3 is 16 amino acids long. The germline V gene has CDR1 KGHDR and CDR2 SFDVKD. The J segment lost 8 bases and the V segment lost 4 bases, leaving 10 bases of the junction unmatched. CDR3 loop: CATSEHGQGVGKPQHF. CDR3 coding DNA: TGTGCCACCAGTGAGCATGGACAGGGGGTTGGTAAGCCCCAGCATTTT.

The V and J genes are TRBV4-1 and TRBJ1-1, with TRBD1 matching 8 bases. With 6 bases clipped from V and 1 base from J, the junction kept 10 bases outside the gene matches. Germline CDR1 is MGHRA and CDR2 is YSYEKL. This CDR3 has 16 amino acids. In DNA, the CDR3 is TGCGCCAGCAGAACAAACAGGGGGGAGAAGAACACTGAAGCTTTCTTT. Amino acids: CASRTNRGEKNTEAFF.

The chain combines TRBV6-6 with TRBJ2-4; tentatively, D is TRBD1 (6 bases). Trimming left V 8 bases short and J 1 base short, with 18 bases between. Per the germline V gene, CDR1 is MNHNY and CDR2 is SVGAGI (reference sequence). The CDR3 runs 16 residues. The CDR3 protein is CASRDITHEAKNIQYF. The CDR3 nucleotides read TGTGCCAGCCGGGACATTACCCACGAGGCCAAAAACATTCAGTACTTC.